This T cell receptor beta chain was captured by sequencing in a study of blood T cell repertoires in COVID-19. Authors' methods: Reference gene primer amplification yielded estimated nucleated cell counts. The method was immunoSEQ multiplex PCR; TCRdb's version includes in-frame clones alone and lacks a portion of them. D and trimming come from the DNA, and the V and J calls and clone size come from that table. This sample carries roughly 400,000 clones, roughly 89% of them seen once, and the ten largest clones take roughly 9.4%. CDR3 length: 16 residues. After removal of 4 bases from V and 0 bases from J, the junction contained 8 bases not matched to a gene. Germline CDR1 reads LGHNA; CDR2 reads YNFKEQ. The age range of participants was about 18 to 95 years, with residence in about two dozen US areas.

This TCR was sampled from a woman aged 50 to 60 who had recovered from COVID-19. The specimen was PBMCs or T cells enriched from blood (not recorded which). This chain connects TRBV4-2 to TRBJ1-1, with 7 bases lining up with TRBD1. The CDR3 DNA sequence: TGTGCCAGCAGCCCCCGGGACAGTTTTTTGAACACTGAAGCTTTCTTT. This encodes CASSPRDSFLNTEAFF.